This T cell receptor beta chain was sequenced during a study of long-term antiretroviral therapy in people with HIV. All participants with HIV were treated in the United States. Broader study findings: Specimen acquisition occurred between about 2003 and 2018, potentially under older ART regimens. Pre-ART expanded TRB clones stayed dominant throughout, though often decreasing after ART. HIV repertoires spanned narrower CDR3 length ranges than controls.

With regard to this clone: Antigen: not known.

Researchers report immunoSEQ v3.0 was run at survey level. The data were produced by immunoSEQ multiplex PCR, yet TCRdb's version contains in-frame clones alone and is incomplete. The profile shows around 17,000 clones, around 96% of them singletons. The junction had 7 bases not matched to a gene; V was cut back by 5 bases and J by 8 bases. Germline V gene lookup returns CDR1 SEHNR and CDR2 FQNEAQ (reference sequence). This CDR3 has 13 amino acids. The input for sequencing was unsorted PBMCs, taken roughly 10 years after starting antiretroviral therapy. The receptor's source is a young man with HIV. The gene calls are TRBV7-9 and TRBJ1-2; 8 bases fit TRBD1. CDR3: CASSPRAGGGYTF. The CDR3 DNA reads TGTGCCAGCAGCCCCCGGGCAGGGGGCGGCTACACCTTC.